These T cell receptor beta chains were read from a single sample in a study of shared clonotypes between healthy human individuals. Sequencing was performed with immunoSEQ multiplex PCR; in TCRdb, only in-frame clones are kept and a portion is missing. Of roughly 2.6 million clones detected, over 85% appear once; the ten largest clones hold under 0.15%. Sequenced sample: naive CD4+ T cells sorted from blood. Receptor source: a man between 18 and 35 years old in good health. Both conserved end residues are part of each CDR3. Each record gives: clone size, D gene, J gene, V gene, CDR3 protein, CDR3 DNA. D genes are given only for firm matches. Not all rows give a size; the values are once, few, many and, for expanded clones, a class.

clone_size: NA
d_call: TRBD2
j_call: TRBJ2-3
v_call: TRBV6-5
cdr3_aa: CASSYTLAESTDTQYF
cdr3_nt: TGTGCCAGCAGCTACACGCTAGCGGAGAGCACAGATACGCAGTATTTT

clone_size: NA
d_call: NA
j_call: TRBJ2-7
v_call: TRBV30
cdr3_aa: CAWGVGALSYEQYF
cdr3_nt: TGTGCCTGGGGGGTAGGGGCCCTCTCCTACGAGCAGTACTTC

clone_size: NA
d_call: NA
j_call: TRBJ2-3
v_call: TRBV29-1
cdr3_aa: CSVAGMALHNTDTQYF
cdr3_nt: TGCAGCGTTGCAGGTATGGCCCTTCACAACACAGATACGCAGTATTTT

clone_size: NA
d_call: NA
j_call: TRBJ2-7
v_call: TRBV27
cdr3_aa: CASKRTYSYEQYF
cdr3_nt: TGTGCCAGCAAGAGGACATACTCCTACGAGCAGTACTTC

clone_size: NA
d_call: NA
j_call: TRBJ2-5
v_call: TRBV12-5
cdr3_aa: CASGKLPEETQYF
cdr3_nt: TGTGCTAGTGGCAAGCTGCCCGAGGAGACCCAGTACTTC

clone_size: NA
d_call: NA
j_call: TRBJ2-1
v_call: TRBV11-2
cdr3_aa: CASSLGRGRLLRLAVEQFF
cdr3_nt: TGTGCCAGCAGCTTAGGTCGCGGGCGTCTGTTGCGGCTGGCGGTTGAGCAGTTCTTC

clone_size: NA
d_call: NA
j_call: TRBJ1-4
v_call: TRBV19
cdr3_aa: CASSIKGANEKLFF
cdr3_nt: TGTGCCAGTAGTATTAAGGGCGCTAATGAAAAACTGTTTTTT

clone_size: once
d_call: NA
j_call: TRBJ2-5
v_call: TRBV6-6
cdr3_aa: CASSYWGLGETQYF
cdr3_nt: TGTGCCAGCAGTTACTGGGGTCTGGGGGAGACCCAGTACTTC

clone_size: NA
d_call: TRBD1
j_call: TRBJ2-7
v_call: TRBV28
cdr3_aa: CASRRGQGIYEQYF
cdr3_nt: TGTGCCAGCAGGCGGGGACAGGGGATCTACGAGCAGTACTTC

clone_size: NA
d_call: NA
j_call: TRBJ2-5
v_call: TRBV5-6
cdr3_aa: CASSLSGFQETQYF
cdr3_nt: TGTGCCAGCAGCTTGTCTGGATTCCAAGAGACCCAGTACTTC

clone_size: NA
d_call: TRBD2
j_call: TRBJ2-7
v_call: TRBV29-1
cdr3_aa: CSVAPSGRSYEQYF
cdr3_nt: TGCAGCGTTGCCCCCAGCGGGAGGTCCTACGAGCAGTACTTC

clone_size: NA
d_call: NA
j_call: TRBJ1-4
v_call: TRBV28
cdr3_aa: CASRSSSDHSEKLFF
cdr3_nt: TGTGCCAGCAGATCCTCTTCAGACCATTCCGAAAAACTGTTTTTT

clone_size: NA
d_call: TRBD2
j_call: TRBJ2-3
v_call: TRBV10-3
cdr3_aa: CAIGTSGRPWKTDTQYF
cdr3_nt: TGTGCCATCGGGACTAGCGGGAGGCCCTGGAAGACAGATACGCAGTATTTT

clone_size: NA
d_call: NA
j_call: TRBJ1-1
v_call: TRBV2
cdr3_aa: CASNFGPGTEAFF
cdr3_nt: TGTGCCAGCAATTTTGGGCCCGGTACTGAAGCTTTCTTT

clone_size: NA
d_call: NA
j_call: TRBJ1-2
v_call: TRBV7-9
cdr3_aa: CASTETGTLNYGYTF
cdr3_nt: TGTGCCAGCACCGAGACAGGCACACTTAACTATGGCTACACCTTC

clone_size: NA
d_call: TRBD1
j_call: TRBJ1-1
v_call: TRBV15
cdr3_aa: CATSTRQGQGGNAFF
cdr3_nt: TGTGCCACCAGCACCCGACAGGGACAAGGCGGGAACGCTTTCTTT

clone_size: NA
d_call: TRBD1
j_call: TRBJ2-2
v_call: TRBV2
cdr3_aa: CASSETGGGTGELFF
cdr3_nt: TGTGCCAGCAGTGAGACAGGGGGAGGCACCGGGGAGCTGTTTTTT

clone_size: NA
d_call: TRBD2
j_call: TRBJ2-3
v_call: TRBV7-3
cdr3_aa: CASSSTHLAGGVDTQYF
cdr3_nt: TGTGCCAGCAGCTCAACCCATTTAGCGGGGGGCGTAGATACGCAGTATTTT

clone_size: NA
d_call: NA
j_call: TRBJ2-5
v_call: TRBV11-2
cdr3_aa: CASSLGVVTQYF
cdr3_nt: TGTGCCAGCAGCTTAGGGGTGGTGACCCAGTACTTC

clone_size: NA
d_call: NA
j_call: TRBJ2-5
v_call: TRBV5-1
cdr3_aa: CASSLAKGGLETQYF
cdr3_nt: TGCGCCAGCAGCTTGGCGAAGGGGGGGCTGGAGACCCAGTACTTC

clone_size: NA
d_call: TRBD2
j_call: TRBJ2-3
v_call: TRBV5-1
cdr3_aa: CASSWALAGTVDTQYF
cdr3_nt: TGCGCCAGCAGCTGGGCACTAGCGGGAACGGTAGATACGCAGTATTTT

clone_size: NA
d_call: NA
j_call: TRBJ1-5
v_call: TRBV7-2
cdr3_aa: CASSLAQGDPQHF
cdr3_nt: TGTGCCAGCAGCTTAGCACAAGGGGATCCCCAGCATTTT

clone_size: NA
d_call: TRBD1
j_call: TRBJ2-3
v_call: TRBV6-4
cdr3_aa: CASSQQGNTDTQYF
cdr3_nt: TGTGCCAGCAGCCAACAGGGGAACACAGATACGCAGTATTTT

clone_size: NA
d_call: TRBD1
j_call: TRBJ1-2
v_call: TRBV6-1
cdr3_aa: CASSEHRGGRGQDGYTF
cdr3_nt: TGTGCCAGCAGTGAGCATCGGGGGGGCAGGGGGCAAGATGGCTACACCTTC

clone_size: NA
d_call: NA
j_call: TRBJ2-1
v_call: TRBV5-1
cdr3_aa: CASSLFGYEQFF
cdr3_nt: TGCGCCAGCAGCTTATTCGGCTATGAGCAGTTCTTC

clone_size: NA
d_call: NA
j_call: TRBJ1-3
v_call: TRBV7-3
cdr3_aa: CASSLIGGSGNTIYF
cdr3_nt: TGTGCCAGCAGCTTAATAGGGGGCTCTGGAAACACCATATATTTT

clone_size: NA
d_call: NA
j_call: TRBJ1-2
v_call: TRBV7-9
cdr3_aa: CASSSRDAHSGYTF
cdr3_nt: TGTGCCAGCAGCTCCCGGGACGCCCATTCGGGCTACACCTTC

clone_size: NA
d_call: NA
j_call: TRBJ2-1
v_call: TRBV12-5
cdr3_aa: CASALTWQTTYNEQFF
cdr3_nt: TGTGCTAGTGCCCTTACCTGGCAAACGACCTACAATGAGCAGTTCTTC

clone_size: NA
d_call: TRBD2
j_call: TRBJ2-5
v_call: TRBV27
cdr3_aa: CASRERRARGVEETQYF
cdr3_nt: TGTGCCAGCAGGGAGCGTAGAGCCCGGGGGGTTGAGGAGACCCAGTACTTC